This T cell receptor (beta chain) appears in the sequencing data of a study of shared clonotypes between healthy human individuals (dated by TCRdb to between 2020 and 2021). For the study in its entirety: The cohort included a few men and a couple of women between 18 and 49 years of age. Per donor, three plates each were used for CD4 naive and CD4 memory, two for CD8 naive, and one for CD8 memory. To estimate repertoire size and how much clonotypes are shared between individuals, the study performed deep sequencing of blood TCR repertoires from five healthy adults. To increase sequencing depth and limit assay-specific biases, TCR repertoire library preparation and sequencing were carried out by different laboratories using diverse techniques. Leukapheresis yielded between about 0.9 and 9 billion PBMCs per donor.

Concerning this clone itself: Its antigen remains unidentified. Qualities for individual bases were not recorded, and no much larger clone is one base off.

Donors were healthy HIV-negative adults with no recently reported acute infections or vaccinations. Every donor was a Caucasian adult residing in Nashville, Tennessee, USA. CD4+ T cells were enriched by magnetic negative selection, after which naive cells were positively selected on CD45RA and the negative fraction was taken as the memory subset. Blood was collected by leukapheresis, and PBMCs were isolated by Ficoll-Histopaque density gradient centrifugation and then cryopreserved in liquid nitrogen vapor phase. Analytical flow cytometry was used to check the purity and quantity of every magnetically sorted T cell population. From each sorted fraction, genomic DNA was isolated and quantified by UV absorbance on a Nanodrop 2000c. Using the deep immunoSEQ assay, TCR CDR3 regions were amplified from genomic DNA by multiplex PCR. Genomic DNA extracted from each cell subset was distributed evenly over all wells of several immunoSEQ 96-well plates, and each plate served as one replicate. For sorted subsets, each replicate PCR was loaded with approximately 190 ng genomic DNA, equivalent to 30,000 or so T cell genomes. Purified libraries were measured with a Qubit 3.0 fluorometer, size-checked on a Bioanalyzer 2100, and measured again with the KAPA Library Quantification kit. Every immunoSEQ 96-well plate was sequenced on a dedicated single-read 150-cycle Illumina NextSeq 550 flow cell. Turning to the authors' computational methods: Because the immunoSEQ output held only junctional sequences and lacked quality scores, the filtering could not match the filtering applied to full-length reads. Sequences were annotated with PyIR, a Python wrapper for IgBLAST v1.9, and V/J genes and CDR3 were assigned using IMGT germline references. Reads were filtered out if the reads had weak V/J assignments (E-value above 1e-6), no CDR3, stop codons, out-of-frame junctions, or ambiguous translated residues. V3J clonotypes were defined by identical inferred V gene, J gene, and CDR3 amino acid sequence. The percentage overlap between two repertoires was calculated by dividing the number of shared unique clonotypes by the size of the smaller repertoire. Richness of each repertoire was evaluated using RTK rarefaction, the Chao1 estimator, and Recon v2.1 estimates of unobserved clonotypes. Generation probabilities were computed with OLGA for all TCRbeta clonotypes obtained by the gDNA method from four donors. The table comes from immuneACCESS by way of TCRdb, which keeps in-frame sequences with V and J called. Part of the clones is missing from these tables; in studies checked, under half for an unresolved V gene and the rest for unknown reasons. D and trimming come from the DNA, and the V and J calls and clone size come from that table. In this sample the table shows about 1.5 million clones, 95% to 99% of which occur a single time. Around 0.45% of the sample is in the top ten clones.

Deletion took 6 bases off V and 7 bases off J, with a span of 16 bases between the germline ends. As encoded in the germline V gene, CDR1 is SGHAT while CDR2 is FQNNGV. The CDR3, cysteine through phenylalanine, is 14 amino acids long. The CDR3 DNA has 42 bases and is translated from base 1. The investigation overall reported the following: Based on pairwise subsampling, the degree of clonotype sharing among donors was expected to be affected by sequencing depth. Because the study included only a small number of donors, the genetic and exposure-history diversity represented was limited. Sampling was restricted to blood, and TCR repertoires in tissues likely differ from the TCR repertoires found in blood. Naive subsets generally had larger estimated clonotype richness than memory subsets. About 5% of naive CD4, 3.5% of naive CD8, around 2.3% of memory CD4, and 0.4% of memory CD8 clonotypes were shared across a few donors. Rarefaction of sorted-subset datasets indicated incomplete sequencing despite the large sequencing depth. Higher generation probabilities were observed for clonotypes shared by all four sorted-subset donors than for non-shared clonotypes.

The chain is made from TRBV11-2 and TRBJ1-5; the D gene lacks a confident call. The sequence was obtained from a man younger than 40 in good health. The specimen sequenced was naive CD4+ T cells sorted from blood. The cell subset or site tag for this specimen amounts to: CD45RA+ positively selected. The DNA sequence follows: TGTGCCAGCAGTCCGACTGGGTCCTCCCAGCCCCAGCATTTT. Its coded protein is CASSPTGSSQPQHF.